This paragraph covers one TCR beta chain sequence. This sample was taken from a study of shared clonotypes between healthy human individuals. The overall study: The study enrolled a couple of women and three men aged 18 to 49.

The germline CDR1 and CDR2 sequences are MDHEN and SYDVKM. The CDR3 contains 15 residues. V lost 1 base and J lost 3; bases outside the gene matches: 4. Several immunoSEQ 96-well plates shared each subset's DNA, each plate a replicate. Researchers sequenced unsorted PBMC DNA using ten immunoSEQ deep assay plates. The authors' processing: ImmunoSEQ output held junction-only sequences without quality scores, so filtering differed. Repertoires were generated with immunoSEQ multiplex PCR, while TCRdb's copy carries only in-frame clones and drops some. That table is the source of V, J and clone size, and D and trimming were worked out from the DNA. The repertoire holds hundreds of thousands of clones, roughly 77% seen once, with approximately 13% in the top ten.

Sequenced input: PBMCs. This chain links TRBV28 with TRBJ2-7; 9 positions agree with TRBD1. The sequence derives from a woman aged 40 to 55 in good health. Some clones in this sample may be carry-over from other donors' samples. Written as DNA, the CDR3 is TGTGCCAGCAGTTTATCCGGGACAGGGTACTACGAGCAGTACTTC. This encodes CASSLSGTGYYEQYF.